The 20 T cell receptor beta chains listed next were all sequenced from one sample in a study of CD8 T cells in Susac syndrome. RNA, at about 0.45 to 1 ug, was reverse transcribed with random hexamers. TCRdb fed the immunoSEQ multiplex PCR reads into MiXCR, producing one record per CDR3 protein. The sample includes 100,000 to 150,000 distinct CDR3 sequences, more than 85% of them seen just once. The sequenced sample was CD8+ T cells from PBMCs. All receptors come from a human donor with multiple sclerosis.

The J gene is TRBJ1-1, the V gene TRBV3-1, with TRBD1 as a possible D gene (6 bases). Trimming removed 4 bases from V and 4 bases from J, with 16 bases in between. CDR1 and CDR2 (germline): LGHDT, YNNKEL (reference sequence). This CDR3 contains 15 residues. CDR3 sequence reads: CASSLGPGARTEAFF. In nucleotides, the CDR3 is TGTGCCAGCAGCCTAGGACCAGGGGCACGCACTGAAGCTTTCTTT.

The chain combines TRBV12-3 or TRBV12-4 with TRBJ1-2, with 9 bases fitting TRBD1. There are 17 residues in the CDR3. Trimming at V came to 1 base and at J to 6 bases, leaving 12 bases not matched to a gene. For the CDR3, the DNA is TGTGCCAGCAGTTTAGGAGGGTACCGGGACAGGGTAGATGGCTACACCTTC. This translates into CASSLGGYRDRVDGYTF.

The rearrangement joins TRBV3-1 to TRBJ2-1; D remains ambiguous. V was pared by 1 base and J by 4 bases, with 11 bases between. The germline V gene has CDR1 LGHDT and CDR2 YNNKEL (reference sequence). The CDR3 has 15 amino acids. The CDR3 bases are TGTGCCAGCAGCCAAGCGATGAGGTCGTACAATGAGCAGTTCTTC. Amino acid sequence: CASSQAMRSYNEQFF.

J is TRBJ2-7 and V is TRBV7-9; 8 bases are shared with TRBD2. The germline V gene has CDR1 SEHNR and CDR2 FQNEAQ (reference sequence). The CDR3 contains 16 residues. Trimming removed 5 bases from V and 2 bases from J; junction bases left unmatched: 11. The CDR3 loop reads CASSAVYSGATYEQYF. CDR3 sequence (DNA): TGTGCCAGCAGCGCAGTTTATAGCGGGGCTACCTACGAGCAGTACTTC. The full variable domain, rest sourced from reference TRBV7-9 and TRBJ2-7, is DTGVSQNPRHKITKRGQNVTFRCDPISEHNRLYWYRQTLGQGPEFLTYFQNEAQLEKSRLLSDRFSAERPKGSFSTLEIQRTEQGDSAMYLCASSAVYSGATYEQYFGPGTRLTVT.

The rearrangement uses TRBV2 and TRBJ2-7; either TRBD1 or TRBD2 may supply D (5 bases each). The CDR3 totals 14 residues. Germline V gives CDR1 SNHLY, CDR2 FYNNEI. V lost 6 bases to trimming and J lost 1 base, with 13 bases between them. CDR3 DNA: TGTGCCAGCAGACCGGGACCTACTTCCTACGAGCAGTACTTC. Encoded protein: CASRPGPTSYEQYF.

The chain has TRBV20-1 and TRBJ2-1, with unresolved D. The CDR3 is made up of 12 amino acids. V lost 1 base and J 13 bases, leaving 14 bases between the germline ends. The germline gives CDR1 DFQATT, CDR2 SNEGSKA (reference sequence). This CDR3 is CSARGAQSRQFF. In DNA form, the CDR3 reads TGCAGTGCTAGAGGGGCCCAGTCTAGACAGTTCTTC.

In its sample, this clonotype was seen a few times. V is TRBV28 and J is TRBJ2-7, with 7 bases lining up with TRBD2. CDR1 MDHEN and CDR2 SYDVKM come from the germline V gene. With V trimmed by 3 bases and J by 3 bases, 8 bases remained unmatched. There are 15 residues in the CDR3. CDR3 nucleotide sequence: TGTGCCAGCAGTTTGGGGTCGGGGGGAAGCTACGAGCAGTACTTC. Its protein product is CASSLGSGGSYEQYF. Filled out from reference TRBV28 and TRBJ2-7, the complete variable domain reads DVKVTQSSRYLVKRTGEKVFLECVQDMDHENMFWYRQDPGLGLRLIYFSYDVKMKEKGDIPEGYSVSREKKERFSLILESASTNQTSMYLCASSLGSGGSYEQYFGPGTRLTVT.

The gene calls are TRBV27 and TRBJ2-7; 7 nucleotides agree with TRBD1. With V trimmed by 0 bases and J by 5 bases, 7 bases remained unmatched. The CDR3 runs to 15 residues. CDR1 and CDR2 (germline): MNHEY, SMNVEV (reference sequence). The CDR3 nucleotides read TGTGCCAGCAGTTTATCGATAAGGGACAGCCACGAGCAGTACTTC. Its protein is CASSLSIRDSHEQYF.

As DNA, the CDR3 is TGCGCCAGCAGCTTACGACGGAACACAGATACGCAGTATTTT. It specifies CASSLRRNTDTQYF. The V gene is TRBV5-1, the J gene TRBJ2-3; D gene ambiguous. The CDR3 sequence is 14 residues long. V dropped 2 bases and J dropped 2 bases, with 9 bases sitting between them. CDR1 is SGHRS, CDR2 YFSETQ, per germline.

The DNA for the CDR3 is TGTGCCAGCAGCCGATCCGGGGGGAGGAACACCGGGGAGCTGTTTTTT. Translated, it gives CASSRSGGRNTGELFF. V and J are TRBV9 and TRBJ2-2, with TRBD2 identical over 7 bases. J lost 1 base, V lost 4 bases, and 7 bases had no gene match. The CDR3 sequence is 16 residues long. CDR1 and CDR2 (germline): SGDLS, YYNGEE.

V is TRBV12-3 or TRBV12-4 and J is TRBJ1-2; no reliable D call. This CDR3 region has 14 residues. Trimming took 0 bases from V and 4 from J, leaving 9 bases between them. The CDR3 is CASSLAVGSYGYTF. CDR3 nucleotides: TGTGCCAGCAGTTTAGCGGTAGGAAGCTATGGCTACACCTTC.

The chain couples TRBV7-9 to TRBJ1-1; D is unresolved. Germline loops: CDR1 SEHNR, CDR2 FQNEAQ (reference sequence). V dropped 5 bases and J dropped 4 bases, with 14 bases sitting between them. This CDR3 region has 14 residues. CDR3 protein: CASSPGASGTEAFF. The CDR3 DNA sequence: TGTGCCAGCAGCCCCGGCGCTTCGGGCACTGAAGCTTTCTTT.

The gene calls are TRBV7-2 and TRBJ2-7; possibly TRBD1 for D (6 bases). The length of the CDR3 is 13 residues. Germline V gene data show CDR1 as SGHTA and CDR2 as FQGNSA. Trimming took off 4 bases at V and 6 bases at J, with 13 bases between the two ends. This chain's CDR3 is CASSSPDRREQYF. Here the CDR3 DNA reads TGTGCCAGCAGCTCACCGGACAGACGCGAGCAGTACTTC. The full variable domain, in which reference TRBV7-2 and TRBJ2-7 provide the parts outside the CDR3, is GAGVSQSPSNKVTEKGKDVELRCDPISGHTALYWYRQSLGQGLEFLIYFQGNSAPDKSGLPSDRFSAERTGGSVSTLTIQRTQQEDSAVYLCASSSPDRREQYFGPGTRLTVT.

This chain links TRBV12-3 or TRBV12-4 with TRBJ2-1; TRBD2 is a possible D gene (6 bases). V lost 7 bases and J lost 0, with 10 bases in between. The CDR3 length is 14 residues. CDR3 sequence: CASNHGSSYNEQFF. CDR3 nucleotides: TGTGCCAGCAATCACGGGAGCTCCTACAATGAGCAGTTCTTC.

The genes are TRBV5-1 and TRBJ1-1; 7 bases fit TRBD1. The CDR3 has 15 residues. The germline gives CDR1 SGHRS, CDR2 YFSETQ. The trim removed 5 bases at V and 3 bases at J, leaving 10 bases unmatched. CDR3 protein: CASRGRQGRDTEAFF. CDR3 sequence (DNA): TGCGCCAGCAGAGGTAGACAGGGCAGGGACACTGAAGCTTTCTTT.

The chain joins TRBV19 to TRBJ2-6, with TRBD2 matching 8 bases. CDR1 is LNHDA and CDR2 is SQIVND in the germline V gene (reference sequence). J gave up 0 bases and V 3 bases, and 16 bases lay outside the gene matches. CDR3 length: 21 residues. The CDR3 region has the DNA TGTGCCAGTAGTATCATAAGGGCCTCCGTAGCGGGGAACTCTGGGGCCAACGTCCTGACTTTC. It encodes CASSIIRASVAGNSGANVLTF. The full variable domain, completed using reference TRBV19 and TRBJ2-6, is DGGITQSPKYLFRKEGQNVTLSCEQNLNHDAMYWYRQDPGQGLRLIYYSQIVNDFQKGDIAEGYSVSREKKESFPLTVTSAQKNPTAFYLCASSIIRASVAGNSGANVLTFGAGSRLTVL.

The CDR3 DNA reads as TGTGCCAGCAGAAGCGGGCCGACAGGGGAGAACACTGAAGCTTTCTTT. Translation: CASRSGPTGENTEAFF. V and J are TRBV28 and TRBJ1-1; 8 bases align to TRBD1. Per the germline V gene, CDR1 is MDHEN and CDR2 is SYDVKM. The CDR3 is made up of 16 amino acids. V dropped 6 bases and J dropped 1; count of bases not matched to a gene: 10.

The CDR3 region is CASSESATNEKLFF. DNA of the CDR3: TGTGCCAGCAGTGAAAGTGCAACTAATGAAAAACTGTTTTTT. The V and J genes are TRBV25-1 and TRBJ1-4, with unresolved D. The germline V gene has CDR1 MGHDK and CDR2 SYGVNS. The CDR3 extends over 14 amino acids. Trimming pared 2 bases from V and 0 bases from J, leaving 4 bases between.

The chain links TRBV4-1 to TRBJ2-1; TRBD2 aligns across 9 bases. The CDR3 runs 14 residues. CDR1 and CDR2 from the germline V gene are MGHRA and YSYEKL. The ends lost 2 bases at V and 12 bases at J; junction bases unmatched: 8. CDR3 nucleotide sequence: TGCGCCAGCAGCCAACAACTAGCGGGTGGTTGGCAGTTCTTC. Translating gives CASSQQLAGGWQFF.

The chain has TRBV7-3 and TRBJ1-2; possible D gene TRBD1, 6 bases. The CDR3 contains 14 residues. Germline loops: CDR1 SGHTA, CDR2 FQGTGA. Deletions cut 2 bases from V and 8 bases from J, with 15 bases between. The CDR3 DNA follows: TGTGCCAGCAGCTTAGGCCGGTGGGGGCAAGGCTACACCTTC. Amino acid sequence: CASSLGRWGQGYTF.